These 27 T cell receptor beta chains were sequenced from one sample in a study of T-cell memory formation after mild COVID-19. Each CDR3 protein is one row after TCRdb ran MiXCR on the 5' RACE reads. The data contain roughly 450,000 distinct CDR3 sequences, under 20% of them seen just once; the ten biggest clones take up approximately 21%. The sample consisted of PBMCs or a T cell subset sorted from them (not recorded which). These receptors all stem from a man between 18 and 35 years old who had mild COVID-19 (a few samples of this study predate the infection). Cell type and time point are not known.

This clonotype showed up just a few times. The chain's CDR3 is CASSLEDLNEQFF. CDR3 nucleotide sequence: TGTGCCAGCAGCTTGGAGGACCTGAATGAGCAGTTCTTC. This chain joins TRBV5-6 and TRBJ2-1; no reliable D call. This CDR3 comprises 13 residues. V lost 0 bases and J lost 7, with 8 bases in between. Germline values: CDR1 SGHDT, CDR2 YYEEEE.

This clonotype has a handful of counts. The CDR3 DNA is TGTGCCAGCAGTTTCGGCGGCCTCCAGCATTTT. This codes for CASSFGGLQHF. The V and J genes are TRBV27 and TRBJ1-5, with D unclear. The CDR3 runs 11 residues. V lost 3 bases to trimming and J lost 12 bases, with 9 bases between them. The V gene's germline CDR1 is MNHEY and CDR2 SMNVEV (reference sequence).

The chain recombines TRBV10-1 with TRBJ2-3; D is unresolved. The CDR3 loop spans 14 amino acids. Germline CDR1 and CDR2: WNHNN and SYGVQD (reference sequence). Trimming shortened V by 0 bases and J by 2 bases, and 6 bases separated the two germline ends. CDR3 residues: CASSESPPTDTQYF. The CDR3 DNA follows: TGCGCCAGCAGTGAGTCGCCTCCCACAGATACGCAGTATTTT.

This clonotype was counted a few times. This chain links TRBV7-9 with TRBJ2-3; TRBD2 matches 8 bases. Germline trimming cut 5 bases from V and 2 bases from J; bases unmatched to any gene: 6. The V gene's germline CDR1 is SEHNR and CDR2 FQNEAQ (reference sequence). CDR3 length equals 15 residues. CDR3 in DNA: TGTGCCAGCAGCCCCACGGGGGGGGACACAGATACGCAGTATTTT. It translates to CASSPTGGDTDTQYF.

V is TRBV7-6 and J is TRBJ2-7, with 9 bases lining up with TRBD1. The CDR3 is 15 amino acids. Germline CDR1 SGHVS, CDR2 FNYEAQ. The V segment lost 3 bases and the J segment 7 bases; nucleotides outside the gene matches: 10. This CDR3 is CASSFRYRGQGEQYF. As DNA, the CDR3 is TGTGCCAGCAGCTTCCGCTACAGGGGGCAGGGGGAGCAGTACTTC.

This chain connects TRBV19 to TRBJ1-1; D unresolved. Germline V CDR1 and CDR2: LNHDA, SQIVND (reference sequence). The CDR3 has 11 residues. Trimming shortened V by 4 bases and J by 7 bases, and 7 bases separated the two germline ends. The CDR3 nucleotides read TGTGCCAGTAGTAGGAGCTTTGAAGCTTTCTTT. Its protein is CASSRSFEAFF.

The chain joins TRBV18 to TRBJ2-3, with D possibly matching TRBD2 (6 bases). Looked up from germline, CDR1 is KGHSH and CDR2 is LQKENI. The CDR3 covers 15 residues. V lost 0 bases, J lost 11 bases, and 18 bases lay in between. CDR3 nucleotide sequence: TGTGCCAGCTCACCACCGGGACTGAGCGGATGGGAGCAGTATTTT. This encodes CASSPPGLSGWEQYF. Variable domain in full (rest from reference TRBV18 and TRBJ2-3): NAGVMQNPRHLVRRRGQEARLRCSPMKGHSHVYWYRQLPEEGLKFMVYLQKENIIDESGMPKERFSAEFPKEGPSILRIQQVVRGDSAAYFCASSPPGLSGWEQYFGPGTRLTVL.

This clonotype has a handful of counts. This chain joins TRBV29-1 and TRBJ2-7, with 8 bases matching TRBD1. This CDR3 region has 13 residues. Germline lookup yields CDR1 SQVTM and CDR2 ANQGSEA. V lost 6 bases and J lost 5; bases outside the gene matches: 9. The chain's CDR3 is CSVGTGTTHEQYF. DNA of the CDR3: TGCAGCGTCGGGACAGGTACAACCCACGAGCAGTACTTC.

This chain connects TRBV18 to TRBJ1-1; 9 nucleotides line up with TRBD1. The CDR3 runs to 15 residues. J gave up 4 bases and V 3 bases, and 6 bases lay outside the gene matches. The germline V gene encodes CDR1 KGHSH and CDR2 LQKENI. CDR3 coding DNA: TGTGCCAGCTCACCCAGGACAGGGGAGGGCACTGAAGCTTTCTTT. This sequence encodes CASSPRTGEGTEAFF.

This chain connects TRBV2 to TRBJ2-4, with a possible D match to TRBD2 (6 bases). This CDR3 has 12 residues. The V end was cut by 8 bases, the J end by 5 bases, with 10 bases between. Germline CDR1 SNHLY, CDR2 FYNNEI. The chain's CDR3 is CASGGLENIQYF. In DNA form, the CDR3 reads TGTGCCAGCGGGGGGTTGGAAAACATTCAGTACTTC.

The CDR3 here is CASSTWTSGGLRLGTDTQYF. The CDR3 nucleotides read TGTGCCAGCAGCACCTGGACTAGCGGGGGGCTTCGACTGGGCACAGATACGCAGTATTTT. The genes are TRBV7-9 and TRBJ2-3; 14 bases align to TRBD2. The CDR3 extends over 20 amino acids. Germline trimming cut 5 bases from V and 1 base from J; bases unmatched to any gene: 14. Germline V gene lookup returns CDR1 SEHNR and CDR2 FQNEAQ (reference sequence).

V gene TRBV4-3 combines with J gene TRBJ2-1, with 8 bases fitting TRBD1. The trim removed 0 bases at V and 3 bases at J, leaving 4 bases unmatched. The CDR3 runs 16 residues. CDR1 LGHNA and CDR2 YSLEER come from the germline V gene. This CDR3 is CASSQDGQGDYNEQFF. The DNA of the CDR3 is TGCGCCAGCAGCCAAGACGGACAGGGAGACTACAATGAGCAGTTCTTC.

Here the CDR3 reads CASSRPGTGVWGTEAFF. The CDR3 DNA follows: TGTGCCAGCAGTCGTCCCGGGACAGGGGTTTGGGGCACTGAAGCTTTCTTT. The genes are TRBV7-2 and TRBJ1-1; 10 nucleotides agree with TRBD1. The J segment lost 4 bases and the V segment lost 6 bases, leaving 14 bases of the junction unmatched. Germline CDR1 reads SGHTA; CDR2 reads FQGNSA. This CDR3 is 17 amino acids long. Combining the CDR3 with reference TRBV7-2 and TRBJ1-1 gives the whole variable domain GAGVSQSPSNKVTEKGKDVELRCDPISGHTALYWYRQSLGQGLEFLIYFQGNSAPDKSGLPSDRFSAERTGGSVSTLTIQRTQQEDSAVYLCASSRPGTGVWGTEAFFGQGTRLTVV.

This clonotype was picked up a small number of times. The chain uses TRBV29-1 and TRBJ1-2, with 8 bases that match TRBD1. Trimming at V came to 6 bases and at J to 8 bases, leaving 14 bases not matched to a gene. CDR1 is SQVTM and CDR2 is ANQGSEA in the germline V gene. The CDR3 contains 14 residues. The CDR3 DNA reads TGCAGCGTCGAGGGCGCCAGGGGGCTTTGGGGCTACACCTTC. It yields the protein CSVEGARGLWGYTF.

This clonotype was detected a few times. The chain joins TRBV12-3 or TRBV12-4 to TRBJ1-2; perhaps TRBD1 as D (6 bases). With 6 bases removed from V and 4 bases from J, the gap between germline ends came to 12 bases. The CDR3 sequence is 13 residues long. This CDR3 is CASSPQGLYGYTF. The CDR3 DNA reads as TGTGCCAGCAGCCCACAGGGACTCTATGGCTACACCTTC.

This clonotype has a handful of counts. The CDR3 region is CASSLDSRGRETQYF. The CDR3 bases are TGCGCCAGCAGCTTGGATTCCAGGGGGCGCGAGACCCAGTACTTC. The chain recombines TRBV5-1 with TRBJ2-5; 8 bases fit TRBD1. The V and J ends lost 0 bases and 5 bases, in that order; junction bases with no gene match: 6. Per the germline V gene, CDR1 is SGHRS and CDR2 is YFSETQ. The CDR3 consists of 15 residues.

The chain recombines TRBV20-1 with TRBJ2-3; 10 bases match TRBD2. Per the germline V gene, CDR1 is DFQATT and CDR2 is SNEGSKA (reference sequence). After removal of 7 bases from V and 6 bases from J, the junction contained 10 bases not matched to a gene. This CDR3 region has 14 residues. The DNA for the CDR3 is TGCAGTGATTATGGACTAGCGGAGGCCGATACGCAGTATTTT. Translation gives CSDYGLAEADTQYF.

This clonotype came up a few times. This chain joins TRBV11-2 and TRBJ1-1; the match to TRBD1 covers 8 bases. In germline, CDR1 is SGHAT, CDR2 FQNNGV. The CDR3 totals 15 residues. The ends lost 5 bases at V and 5 bases at J; junction bases unmatched: 10. CDR3 coding DNA: TGTGCCAGCAGCGAACGACAGGGGACGGGAACTGAAGCTTTCTTT. Its translation: CASSERQGTGTEAFF. The full variable domain, with the rest looked up from reference TRBV11-2 and TRBJ1-1, is EAGVAQSPRYKIIEKRQSVAFWCNPISGHATLYWYQQILGQGPKLLIQFQNNGVVDDSQLPKDRFSAERLKGVDSTLKIQPAKLEDSAVYLCASSERQGTGTEAFFGQGTRLTVV.

The V call is TRBV29-1, the J call TRBJ1-1; no definite D call. V lost 6 bases and J 5 bases, leaving 10 bases between the germline ends. Germline assignment: CDR1 SQVTM and CDR2 ANQGSEA. CDR3 length: 11 amino acids. DNA of the CDR3: TGCAGCGTCCCTCGAGGGACTGAAGCTTTCTTT. Translation gives CSVPRGTEAFF.

V is TRBV28 and J is TRBJ1-3, with D perhaps TRBD1 (5 bases). Trimming took off 9 bases at V and 1 base at J, with 7 bases between the two ends. The CDR3 contains 12 residues. Germline V gene lookup returns CDR1 MDHEN and CDR2 SYDVKM. The CDR3 DNA follows: TGTGCCAGTGGGGCGTCTGGAAACACCATATATTTT. The encoded protein is CASGASGNTIYF.

V is TRBV27 and J is TRBJ2-7; 7 bases agree with TRBD2. Germline V gene lookup returns CDR1 MNHEY and CDR2 SMNVEV (reference sequence). This CDR3 has 15 amino acids. V lost 5 bases and J lost 1; bases outside the gene matches: 8. CDR3 DNA: TGTGCCAGCAGTCGGGGGAGGGGCAGATCCTACGAGCAGTACGTC. Translation gives CASSRGRGRSYEQYV.

This chain joins TRBV7-9 and TRBJ1-3; D is unresolved. The CDR3 has 14 amino acids. Germline V CDR1 and CDR2: SEHNR, FQNEAQ (reference sequence). V dropped 5 bases and J dropped 0 bases, with 8 bases sitting between them. CDR3 nucleotides: TGTGCCAGCAGCCACGGGTACTCTGGAAACACCATATATTTT. This encodes CASSHGYSGNTIYF.

This clonotype was seen repeatedly, ten times or more. A much larger clone is a single base away; this may be a read error. The rearrangement uses TRBV3-1 and TRBJ2-3, with D perhaps matching TRBD1 (9 bases). Trimming took off 2 bases at V and 2 bases at J, with 32 bases between the two ends. CDR1 LGHDT and CDR2 YNNKEL come from the germline V gene (reference sequence). This CDR3 comprises 22 residues. CDR3 DNA: TGTGCCAGCAGCCAACTACCTTGGGAGGGACAGGGCTTAGCGGGGTCCACAGATACGCAGTATTTT. It encodes CASSQLPWEGQGLAGSTDTQYF.

This chain connects TRBV4-1 to TRBJ2-1; TRBD1 aligns across 8 bases. There are 15 residues in the CDR3. J gave up 6 bases and V 4 bases, and 8 bases lay outside the gene matches. The germline V gene encodes CDR1 MGHRA and CDR2 YSYEKL. The DNA for the CDR3 is TGCGCCAGCAGCCTTACAGGGGGTTTAGGCAATGAGCAGTTCTTC. Its translation: CASSLTGGLGNEQFF.

The chain is built from TRBV5-1 and TRBJ2-3; either TRBD1 or TRBD2 may fit D (5 bases each). Germline V gene lookup returns CDR1 SGHRS and CDR2 YFSETQ. V was clipped by 0 bases and J by 6 bases, with 14 bases between them. The length of the CDR3 is 15 residues. The CDR3 DNA sequence: TGCGCCAGCAGCTTGGATCCGGGGACGGGGGATACGCAGTATTTT. Translating gives CASSLDPGTGDTQYF.

This clonotype has only a few counts. This chain joins TRBV7-9 and TRBJ2-5; weak D call: TRBD2 (6 bases). V was trimmed by 1 base and J by 5 bases, leaving 11 bases between them. The CDR3 sequence is 14 residues long. Germline loops: CDR1 SEHNR, CDR2 FQNEAQ (reference sequence). The CDR3 region has the DNA TGTGCCAGCAGCTTAGTCTCGCTAGCGGAGACCCAGTACTTC. It codes for CASSLVSLAETQYF.

The V gene is TRBV5-4, the J gene TRBJ2-7, with D uncertain. Germline values: CDR1 SGHNT, CDR2 YYREEE (reference sequence). Trimming took 0 bases from V and 3 from J, leaving 10 bases between them. CDR3 length: 14 amino acids. The CDR3 sequence: CASSLAGSDYEQYF. For the CDR3, the DNA is TGTGCCAGCAGCTTGGCGGGCAGCGACTACGAGCAGTACTTC.